What follows are 26 T cell receptor beta chains derived from one specimen sequenced in a study of blood T cells in healthy people across ages. Combining a sample-barcoded 5' primer with a J-beta primer mix, a second PCR ran for 7 to 11 cycles. TCRdb redid the calling of the 5' RACE reads with MiXCR, one entry per CDR3 protein. This table holds 650,000 to 900,000 distinct CDR3 sequences, 55% to 65% found once. Material: blood. These receptors all stem from a man under 40 in good health.

CDR3 sequence (DNA): TGTGCCAGCACCCGGGGCTATATAGAGACCCAGTACTTC. Amino acid sequence: CASTRGYIETQYF. This chain links TRBV6-2 or TRBV6-3 with TRBJ2-5; D could derive from TRBD1 or TRBD2 (5 bases each). Germline CDR1 and CDR2: MNHEY and SVGEGT. Trimming left V 7 bases short and J 4 bases short, with 13 bases between. This CDR3 has 13 amino acids.

The CDR3 reads CASRHLGTVSSYEQYF. The CDR3 DNA follows: TGTGCCAGCAGGCACCTGGGGACCGTCAGCTCCTACGAGCAGTACTTC. The V call is TRBV6-2 or TRBV6-3, the J call TRBJ2-7; D may be TRBD1 or TRBD2 (5 bases each). The germline gives CDR1 MNHEY, CDR2 SVGEGT. The V and J ends lost 6 bases and 0 bases respectively, with 18 bases between them. The CDR3 is 16 amino acids.

The J gene is TRBJ2-7, the V gene TRBV4-3; D possibly corresponds to TRBD1 (6 bases). V lost 4 bases to trimming and J lost 2 bases, with 15 bases between them. This CDR3 contains 15 residues. CDR1 LGHNA and CDR2 YSLEER come from the germline V gene. CDR3 sequence: CASSRQMDRAYEQYF. The CDR3 DNA is TGCGCCAGCAGCCGACAGATGGACAGAGCCTACGAGCAGTACTTC.

This clonotype appeared many times. The chain recombines TRBV6-6 with TRBJ2-7; 11 bases align to TRBD1. The ends lost 6 bases at V and 4 bases at J; junction bases unmatched: 5. The CDR3 runs to 14 residues. Germline CDR1 reads MNHNY; CDR2 reads SVGAGI (reference sequence). The CDR3, as DNA: TGTGCCAGCAGGCTCGGACAGGGGGCGTACGAGCAGTACTTC. Amino acids: CASRLGQGAYEQYF.

The rearrangement joins TRBV29-1 to TRBJ2-3, with D maybe TRBD2 (5 bases). Germline V lookup: CDR1 SQVTM, CDR2 ANQGSEA. CDR3 size: 15 residues. Trimming shortened V by 3 bases and J by 3 bases, and 16 bases separated the two germline ends. Written as DNA, the CDR3 is TGCAGCGTTGAGGGTGGAGGCGGGCCTACAGATACGCAGTATTTT. The encoded protein is CSVEGGGGPTDTQYF.

The rearrangement joins TRBV29-1 to TRBJ1-2; 10 bases are shared with TRBD1. The CDR3 loop spans 13 amino acids. Germline CDR1 and CDR2: SQVTM and ANQGSEA. J gave up 7 bases and V 4 bases, and 6 bases lay outside the gene matches. The CDR3 DNA is TGCAGCGTTGGAGGTGGGACAGGGGTTGGCTACACCTTC. Translating gives CSVGGGTGVGYTF.

For the CDR3, the DNA is TGCAGCGACCGACGGAGCTATGGCTACACCTTC. Translated, it gives CSDRRSYGYTF. This chain links TRBV29-1 with TRBJ1-2; D gene ambiguous. Germline CDR1 SQVTM, CDR2 ANQGSEA. With 7 bases removed from V and 4 bases from J, the gap between germline ends came to 10 bases. The CDR3 consists of 11 residues.

The chain has TRBV20-1 and TRBJ2-2, with 16 bases that match TRBD2. This CDR3 has 19 amino acids. Germline CDR1 reads DFQATT; CDR2 reads SNEGSKA (reference sequence). V was pared by 6 bases and J by 2 bases, with 12 bases of the junction left unmatched. In nucleotides, the CDR3 is TGCAGTGCCCCCAGATGGGGGACTAGCGGGGGGGCCAACACCGGGGAGCTGTTTTTT. It translates to CSAPRWGTSGGANTGELFF.

J is TRBJ2-7 and V is TRBV28; possibly TRBD1 or TRBD2 for D (6 bases each). CDR1 MDHEN and CDR2 SYDVKM come from the germline V gene. The CDR3 totals 17 residues. The V end was cut by 2 bases, the J end by 0 bases, with 17 bases between. CDR3 region: CASSLLGTGATSYEQYF. For the CDR3, the DNA is TGTGCCAGCAGTTTACTCGGGACGGGGGCGACCTCCTACGAGCAGTACTTC.

The chain joins TRBV29-1 to TRBJ2-1; 11 positions match TRBD2. CDR1 and CDR2 from the germline V gene are SQVTM and ANQGSEA. The CDR3 is made up of 13 amino acids. Trimming cost V 5 bases and J 6 bases; bases outside gene matches: 3. The CDR3 reads CSVRGLAVNEQFF. CDR3 DNA: TGCAGCGTTAGGGGACTAGCGGTCAATGAGCAGTTCTTC.

This clonotype was observed a handful of times. The chain combines TRBV29-1 with TRBJ2-4, with 9 bases aligning to TRBD1. The germline gives CDR1 SQVTM, CDR2 ANQGSEA. This CDR3 comprises 14 residues. With 1 base clipped from V and 8 bases from J, the junction kept 6 bases outside the gene matches. The CDR3 nucleotides are TGCAGCGTTGAAGTCCTGGGACAGGGACACATTCAGTACTTC. It encodes CSVEVLGQGHIQYF.

V gene TRBV4-1 combines with J gene TRBJ2-1, with D perhaps assigned TRBD1 or TRBD2 (5 bases each). Germline V gene data show CDR1 as MGHRA and CDR2 as YSYEKL. V gave up 3 bases and J gave up 4 bases, with 19 bases separating them. The CDR3 runs to 17 residues. For the CDR3, the DNA is TGCGCCAGCAGCCAGGTCTTCGCCAGGGAGCTTTACAATGAGCAGTTCTTC. Its translation is CASSQVFARELYNEQFF.

About this clonotype: At one end, the junction sequence differs from germline, possibly due to a read error. The rearrangement uses TRBV6-5 and TRBJ1-4; 7 bases fit TRBD1. CDR3 length equals 13 residues. Germline assignment: CDR1 MNHEY and CDR2 SVGAGI. Here the CDR3 reads CASTRGQREKMFF. The CDR3 DNA follows: TGTGCCAGCACCAGGGGACAGCGAGAAAAAATGTTTTTT.

The chain has TRBV12-3 or TRBV12-4 and TRBJ2-1; TRBD2 matches at 11 bases. The CDR3 length is 15 residues. V was pared by 8 bases and J by 3 bases, with 6 bases of the junction left unmatched. CDR3 in amino acids: CASGILAGVYNEQFF. As DNA, the CDR3 is TGTGCCAGCGGGATACTAGCGGGAGTCTACAATGAGCAGTTCTTC.

The chain combines TRBV7-9 with TRBJ2-1; 7 bases are shared with TRBD2. V dropped 10 bases and J dropped 3; count of bases not matched to a gene: 9. Germline CDR1 and CDR2: SEHNR and FQNEAQ (reference sequence). This CDR3 comprises 14 residues. The CDR3 DNA reads as TGTGCCAAGACTGCGGGGGACCTCTACAATGAGCAGTTCTTC. As protein: CAKTAGDLYNEQFF.

The chain carries TRBV20-1 and TRBJ2-1, with 9 bases matching TRBD1. The J call may be in error: the DNA end matches TRBJ2-7 better. CDR3 size: 14 residues. The germline V gene encodes CDR1 DFQATT and CDR2 SNEGSKA (reference sequence). CDR3 sequence: CSARISGQGDEQYF. The CDR3 DNA reads TGCAGTGCTAGAATATCGGGACAGGGTGACGAGCAGTACTTC.

The chain combines TRBV12-3 or TRBV12-4 with TRBJ2-2; 7 bases match TRBD2. This CDR3 region has 16 residues. V trimming: 7 bases; J trimming: 3 bases; junction bases outside the gene matches: 11. In DNA form, the CDR3 reads TGTGCCAGCAAGAGGGTTCGGGACTACTACACCGGGGAGCTGTTTTTT. Translating it yields CASKRVRDYYTGELFF.

The rearrangement joins TRBV9 to TRBJ2-1; a weak D match, TRBD2 (6 bases). This CDR3 region has 14 residues. V lost 0 bases to trimming and J lost 8 bases, with 12 bases between them. The germline V gene has CDR1 SGDLS and CDR2 YYNGEE. CDR3 loop: CASSVALAGDEQFF. CDR3 nucleotide sequence: TGTGCCAGCAGCGTAGCACTAGCAGGCGATGAGCAGTTCTTC. Drawing the rest from reference TRBV9 and TRBJ2-1, the complete variable domain is DSGVTQTPKHLITATGQRVTLRCSPRSGDLSVYWYQQSLDQGLQFLIQYYNGEERAKGNILERFSAQQFPDLHSELNLSSLELGDSALYFCASSVALAGDEQFFGPGTRLTVL.

A remark on this clonotype: One end of the junction is discordant with germline, which a read error may explain. The chain links TRBV4-3 to TRBJ2-7; D perhaps matches TRBD2 (5 bases). CDR1 and CDR2 from the germline V gene are LGHNA and YSLEER. This CDR3 spans 14 amino acids. CDR3 sequence reads: CANSLSDFGYEQYF. The DNA for the CDR3 is TGCGCCAACAGCCTCTCGGACTTCGGGTACGAGCAGTACTTC.

This CDR3 is CASSSPEGGVTDTQYF. Written as DNA, the CDR3 is TGTGCCAGCAGCTCCCCTGAGGGGGGGGTCACAGATACGCAGTATTTT. The rearrangement uses TRBV13 and TRBJ2-3; tentatively, D is TRBD2 (7 bases). In germline, CDR1 is PRHDT, CDR2 FYEKMQ (reference sequence). Trimming took off 4 bases at V and 2 bases at J, with 16 bases between the two ends. The CDR3 is 16 amino acids.

This clonotype was observed a few times. The V and J genes are TRBV3-1 and TRBJ1-2; D gene ambiguous. Between the trimmed V and J ends, which lost 4 bases and 3 bases, there was a span of 6 bases. Germline V CDR1 and CDR2: LGHDT, YNNKEL (reference sequence). The CDR3 covers 12 residues. The CDR3 nucleotides read TGTGCCAGCAGCCGTAGGGACTATGGCTACACCTTC. Amino acid sequence: CASSRRDYGYTF.

This clonotype was recorded at least ten times. V is TRBV10-3 and J is TRBJ1-1; D call uncertain. With 4 bases removed from V and 3 bases from J, the gap between germline ends came to 9 bases. This CDR3 region has 13 residues. Per the germline V gene, CDR1 is ENHRY and CDR2 is SYGVKD. CDR3 DNA: TGTGCCATCAGTGCTGGGTTTGACACTGAAGCTTTCTTT. Translating gives CAISAGFDTEAFF.

The sample holds a few counts of this clonotype. The rearrangement joins TRBV9 to TRBJ2-1; 11 nucleotides align to TRBD2. Trimming at V came to 0 bases and at J to 1 base, leaving 0 bases not matched to a gene. The V gene's germline CDR1 is SGDLS and CDR2 YYNGEE. The length of the CDR3 is 16 residues. CDR3 in amino acids: CASSVASGGSYNEQFF. DNA of the CDR3: TGTGCCAGCAGCGTAGCTAGCGGGGGGTCCTACAATGAGCAGTTCTTC.

V usage is TRBV7-6 and J usage is TRBJ1-6; D uncertain. Germline CDR1 and CDR2: SGHVS and FNYEAQ. CDR3 length: 13 residues. Deletions cut 5 bases from V and 10 bases from J, with 12 bases between. The CDR3 region is CASSALARSPLHF. CDR3 coding DNA: TGTGCCAGCAGCGCCCTGGCGAGGTCACCCCTCCACTTT.

V and J are TRBV5-6 and TRBJ2-5; 9 nucleotides line up with TRBD2. Germline V gene lookup returns CDR1 SGHDT and CDR2 YYEEEE. Unmatched junction bases numbered 11, after V lost 6 bases and J lost 5 bases. This CDR3 is 15 amino acids long. CDR3 DNA sequence: TGTGCCAGCATTTATCGGCTAGCGGGGACTGAGACCCAGTACTTC. Translation: CASIYRLAGTETQYF.

J is TRBJ2-4 and V is TRBV29-1; the D gene is possibly TRBD1 (5 bases). The end of the DNA aligns better with TRBJ2-5, so the J call may be wrong. The germline V gene encodes CDR1 SQVTM and CDR2 ANQGSEA. The length of the CDR3 is 12 residues. The CDR3, as DNA: TGCAGCGCAGGACACGTAGAAGAGACCCAGTACTTC. Its translation: CSAGHVEETQYF.